This T cell receptor (beta chain) derives from a study of blood T cell repertoires in COVID-19. Across the whole study: Sample material is recorded as cDNA or gDNA derived from T cells, B-cell-depleted T cells, or PBMCs.

Only in-frame clones appear in the TCRdb table, and some are missing; sequencing was by immunoSEQ multiplex PCR. The sample yields approximately 240,000 clones, approximately 80% seen once. CDR3 length equals 13 residues. The V gene lost 5 bases and the J gene lost 5 bases, with 12 bases spanning the gap. The sequence came from an elderly woman with active or convalescent COVID-19. The sample consisted of peripheral blood. This chain uses TRBV12-3 or TRBV12-4 with TRBJ1-1, with D uncertain. The CDR3 here is CASSREVGTEAFF. The CDR3 DNA is TGTGCCAGCAGTCGGGAGGTGGGAACTGAAGCTTTCTTT.